Listed below are T cell receptor beta chains from one sample, sequenced in a study of cytomegalovirus exposure and HLA in healthy donors. Produced via immunoSEQ multiplex PCR; TCRdb's table is partial and in-frame only. Here the sample spans roughly 200,000 clones, roughly 79% being singletons. Specimen: PBMCs. The receptors come from a man aged 30 to 39 in good health and CMV-seronegative. The CDR3 runs from the conserved cysteine through the conserved F or W. The order of the fields is V gene, clone size, D gene, J gene, CDR3 DNA, CDR3 protein. A D gene is named only where the DNA matches it firmly. Expanded clones are given a class, and other clones once, few, many or no size at all.

v_call: TRBV7-9; clone_size: NA; d_call: TRBD1; j_call: TRBJ2-7; cdr3_nt: TGTGCCAGCAGTAACAGTGGGACAGGGGACGAGCAGTACTTC; cdr3_aa: CASSNSGTGDEQYF
v_call: TRBV29-1; clone_size: NA; d_call: TRBD2; j_call: TRBJ2-1; cdr3_nt: TGCAGCGTTGCGGGACTAGCGGGATTAAGCTCCTACAATGAGCAGTTCTTC; cdr3_aa: CSVAGLAGLSSYNEQFF
v_call: TRBV6-5; clone_size: NA; d_call: NA; j_call: TRBJ1-4; cdr3_nt: TGTGCCAGCAGTTACGGAGGGTACAGTGAAAAACTGTTTTTT; cdr3_aa: CASSYGGYSEKLFF
v_call: TRBV5-1; clone_size: NA; d_call: TRBD1; j_call: TRBJ2-5; cdr3_nt: TGCGCCAGCAGCTTGGACAGGGGGTGGGAGACCCAGTACTTC; cdr3_aa: CASSLDRGWETQYF
v_call: TRBV5-1; clone_size: NA; d_call: NA; j_call: TRBJ2-3; cdr3_nt: TGCGCCAGCAGCTTGTTTTCAGTTACAGATACGCAGTATTTT; cdr3_aa: CASSLFSVTDTQYF
v_call: TRBV7-9; clone_size: once; d_call: NA; j_call: TRBJ2-2; cdr3_nt: TGTGCCAGCAGCTTAGCCGGGTCCGGGGAGCTGTTTTTT; cdr3_aa: CASSLAGSGELFF
v_call: TRBV27; clone_size: NA; d_call: TRBD2; j_call: TRBJ2-2; cdr3_nt: TGTGCCAGCAGTTTATCACGGGGGGCGGGAGGAACCGGGGAGCTGTTTTTT; cdr3_aa: CASSLSRGAGGTGELFF
v_call: TRBV5-1; clone_size: NA; d_call: TRBD1; j_call: TRBJ1-3; cdr3_nt: TGCGCCAGCAGCCCAGGACAGGCCGGGAACACCATATATTTT; cdr3_aa: CASSPGQAGNTIYF
v_call: TRBV7-9; clone_size: NA; d_call: NA; j_call: TRBJ1-1; cdr3_nt: TGTGCCAGCAGCCCACCCCAAACAGGGAACACTGAAGCTTTCTTT; cdr3_aa: CASSPPQTGNTEAFF
v_call: TRBV28; clone_size: NA; d_call: TRBD1; j_call: TRBJ2-7; cdr3_nt: TGTGCCAGCAGTTTGGGACAGAGCGAGCAGTACTTC; cdr3_aa: CASSLGQSEQYF
v_call: TRBV10-1; clone_size: NA; d_call: NA; j_call: TRBJ2-1; cdr3_nt: TGCGCCAGCAGTGTCCACCCCGGAGTTTATTACAATGAGCAGTTCTTC; cdr3_aa: CASSVHPGVYYNEQFF
v_call: TRBV15; clone_size: NA; d_call: NA; j_call: TRBJ2-6; cdr3_nt: TGTGCCACCAGCAGAGACGCACAGGCGAACTCTGGGGCCAACGTCCTGACTTTC; cdr3_aa: CATSRDAQANSGANVLTF
v_call: TRBV7-2; clone_size: once; d_call: NA; j_call: TRBJ2-7; cdr3_nt: TGTGCCAGCAGCTTAGGACAGAACACCTACGAGCAGTACTTC; cdr3_aa: CASSLGQNTYEQYF
v_call: TRBV27; clone_size: NA; d_call: NA; j_call: TRBJ2-7; cdr3_nt: TGTGCCAGCAGTTTAACCCAGGGTGTCTCCTACGAGCAGTACTTC; cdr3_aa: CASSLTQGVSYEQYF
v_call: TRBV7-9; clone_size: few; d_call: NA; j_call: TRBJ1-1; cdr3_nt: TGTGCCAGCAGCTCAATCCTCAGGGTAGCTTTCTTT; cdr3_aa: CASSSILRVAFF
v_call: TRBV4-2; clone_size: NA; d_call: TRBD2; j_call: TRBJ2-5; cdr3_nt: TGTGCCAGCAGCCAAGATGTAACTAGCGGGAGGCAAGAGACCCAGTACTTC; cdr3_aa: CASSQDVTSGRQETQYF
v_call: TRBV13; clone_size: NA; d_call: TRBD1; j_call: TRBJ2-2; cdr3_nt: TGTGCCAGCAGCTGGGTCGGGACAGGCTACACCGGGGAGCTGTTTTTT; cdr3_aa: CASSWVGTGYTGELFF
v_call: TRBV5-5; clone_size: NA; d_call: TRBD2; j_call: TRBJ2-3; cdr3_nt: TGTGCCAGCAGCTTATTTGCGGTAGCGGGGGTCACAGATACGCAGTATTTT; cdr3_aa: CASSLFAVAGVTDTQYF
v_call: TRBV29-1; clone_size: few; d_call: TRBD1; j_call: TRBJ2-5; cdr3_nt: TGCAGCGTTGAAGGGCTAGACAGGGACCAAGAGACCCAGTACTTC; cdr3_aa: CSVEGLDRDQETQYF
v_call: TRBV4-1; clone_size: NA; d_call: NA; j_call: TRBJ2-7; cdr3_nt: TGCGCCAGCAGCCAAGCTACGGGTTACTACGAGCAGTACTTC; cdr3_aa: CASSQATGYYEQYF
v_call: TRBV6-1; clone_size: NA; d_call: NA; j_call: TRBJ1-1; cdr3_nt: TGTGCCAGCATTAAGTCGGCGGTGAACACTGAAGCTTTCTTT; cdr3_aa: CASIKSAVNTEAFF
v_call: TRBV19; clone_size: NA; d_call: TRBD1; j_call: TRBJ2-2; cdr3_nt: TGTGCCAGTAGTAGACAGGGGACCGGGGAGCTGTTTTTT; cdr3_aa: CASSRQGTGELFF
v_call: TRBV5-6; clone_size: NA; d_call: TRBD2; j_call: TRBJ2-1; cdr3_nt: TGTGCCAGCAGCTTGGGGACTAGAGGTGAGCAGTTCTTC; cdr3_aa: CASSLGTRGEQFF
v_call: TRBV29-1; clone_size: NA; d_call: NA; j_call: TRBJ1-4; cdr3_nt: TGCAGCGTTGAAGAACAGAATGAAAAACTGTTTTTT; cdr3_aa: CSVEEQNEKLFF
v_call: TRBV15; clone_size: NA; d_call: TRBD1; j_call: TRBJ2-7; cdr3_nt: TGTGCCACCAGCAGATTACCGGGACAGGGGGTCCACGAGCAGTACTTC; cdr3_aa: CATSRLPGQGVHEQYF
v_call: TRBV11-2; clone_size: NA; d_call: TRBD1; j_call: TRBJ2-2; cdr3_nt: TGTGCCAGCAGCCTAGATCTAGGGGGCATCGGGGAGCTGTTTTTT; cdr3_aa: CASSLDLGGIGELFF
v_call: TRBV4-1; clone_size: NA; d_call: TRBD2; j_call: TRBJ2-2; cdr3_nt: TGCGCCAGCAGCCAAGATCAGGCTAGCGGGAGAGGCACCGGGGAGCTGTTTTTT; cdr3_aa: CASSQDQASGRGTGELFF
v_call: TRBV5-1; clone_size: NA; d_call: NA; j_call: TRBJ1-2; cdr3_nt: TGCGCCAGCAGCTTGTCGGAGGGAGAGGGCGGCTACACCTTC; cdr3_aa: CASSLSEGEGGYTF
v_call: TRBV6-1; clone_size: NA; d_call: TRBD2; j_call: TRBJ2-4; cdr3_nt: TGTGCCAGCAGTGTTAGCTCGGGAGGGGCCAAAAACATTCAGTACTTC; cdr3_aa: CASSVSSGGAKNIQYF
v_call: TRBV7-9; clone_size: few; d_call: NA; j_call: TRBJ2-5; cdr3_nt: TGTGCCAGCAGCTTAGCCGGGGACTCCCGGACCCAGTACTTC; cdr3_aa: CASSLAGDSRTQYF
v_call: TRBV6-5; clone_size: NA; d_call: TRBD2; j_call: TRBJ2-1; cdr3_nt: TGTGCCAGCAGTTCTCCTAGCGGGAGATCCGGTGAGCAGTTCTTC; cdr3_aa: CASSSPSGRSGEQFF
v_call: TRBV21-1; clone_size: NA; d_call: NA; j_call: TRBJ2-5; cdr3_nt: TGTGCCAGCAGCAAAGTTCCAGCCGGAGGTCCGAAACAAGAGACCCAGTACTTC; cdr3_aa: CASSKVPAGGPKQETQYF
v_call: TRBV5-1; clone_size: few; d_call: NA; j_call: TRBJ2-7; cdr3_nt: TGCGCCAGCAGCCACACCGGACAGACGTCCTACGAGCAGTACTTC; cdr3_aa: CASSHTGQTSYEQYF
v_call: TRBV29-1; clone_size: NA; d_call: TRBD2; j_call: TRBJ2-1; cdr3_nt: TGCAGCGTTGAAGTGTTACTAGCGGGAGCCAATGAGCAGTTCTTC; cdr3_aa: CSVEVLLAGANEQFF
v_call: TRBV5-4; clone_size: NA; d_call: NA; j_call: TRBJ1-2; cdr3_nt: TGTGCCAGCAGCTTTGTACAGGGCGGCTACACCTTC; cdr3_aa: CASSFVQGGYTF
v_call: TRBV10-3; clone_size: NA; d_call: TRBD2; j_call: TRBJ2-1; cdr3_nt: TGTGCCAGCGGGACTAGCGAACCAACTGAGCAGTTCTTC; cdr3_aa: CASGTSEPTEQFF
v_call: TRBV2; clone_size: NA; d_call: NA; j_call: TRBJ1-1; cdr3_nt: TGTGCCAGCCCCCGGGCGGAGGTGAACACTGAAGCTTTCTTT; cdr3_aa: CASPRAEVNTEAFF
v_call: TRBV6-5; clone_size: NA; d_call: NA; j_call: TRBJ2-3; cdr3_nt: TGTGCCAGCAGGTTAGCGGTGGGCACAGATACGCAGTATTTT; cdr3_aa: CASRLAVGTDTQYF
v_call: TRBV7-8; clone_size: few; d_call: NA; j_call: TRBJ1-2; cdr3_nt: TGTGCCAGCAGCTTAGCATCGACAGCCCAGAGCTATGGCTACACCTTC; cdr3_aa: CASSLASTAQSYGYTF
v_call: TRBV11-2; clone_size: NA; d_call: TRBD2; j_call: TRBJ2-7; cdr3_nt: TGTGCCAGCTGGGGGACAGCGGGAGGGAAAGCCTACGAGCAGTACTTC; cdr3_aa: CASWGTAGGKAYEQYF
v_call: TRBV19; clone_size: NA; d_call: NA; j_call: TRBJ1-4; cdr3_nt: TGTGCCAGTAGTGGGGCCCCGGAAAAACTGTTTTTT; cdr3_aa: CASSGAPEKLFF
v_call: TRBV28; clone_size: NA; d_call: NA; j_call: TRBJ1-2; cdr3_nt: TGTGCCAGCAGTTTTTTGGGGGGTCTCTATGGCTACACCTTC; cdr3_aa: CASSFLGGLYGYTF
v_call: TRBV5-6; clone_size: NA; d_call: NA; j_call: TRBJ2-7; cdr3_nt: TGTGCCAGCAACCCCGGCAGGGAGGTTGTTTCCTACGAGCAGTACTTC; cdr3_aa: CASNPGREVVSYEQYF
v_call: TRBV13; clone_size: NA; d_call: NA; j_call: TRBJ1-1; cdr3_nt: TGTGCCAGCAGTCAGGGTGTTGGAGCTTTCTTT; cdr3_aa: CASSQGVGAFF
v_call: TRBV27; clone_size: NA; d_call: TRBD2; j_call: TRBJ2-1; cdr3_nt: TGTGCCAGCAGTTTGGGCGCTAGCGGAGGACCATACAATGAGCAGTTCTTC; cdr3_aa: CASSLGASGGPYNEQFF
v_call: TRBV27; clone_size: NA; d_call: NA; j_call: TRBJ1-5; cdr3_nt: TGTGCCAGCAGTCTGGCCCCGGGGGGGGTTAATCAGCCCCAGCATTTT; cdr3_aa: CASSLAPGGVNQPQHF
v_call: TRBV6-5; clone_size: NA; d_call: TRBD1; j_call: TRBJ2-7; cdr3_nt: TGTGCCAGCAGTTACTTCCAGGGGGCTTCCTACGAGCAGTACTTC; cdr3_aa: CASSYFQGASYEQYF
v_call: TRBV12-5; clone_size: NA; d_call: NA; j_call: TRBJ1-4; cdr3_nt: TGTGCTAGTGGTTTGGTACCCAGCGCAGGGTTATTGGGAGAAAAACTGTTTTTT; cdr3_aa: CASGLVPSAGLLGEKLFF
v_call: TRBV29-1; clone_size: NA; d_call: TRBD1; j_call: TRBJ1-5; cdr3_nt: TGCAGCGTCATCGGACAGGGAATAGATCAGCCCCAGCATTTT; cdr3_aa: CSVIGQGIDQPQHF
v_call: TRBV5-1; clone_size: few; d_call: NA; j_call: TRBJ2-3; cdr3_nt: TGCGCCAGCAGCCTGACAGATGGCACAGATACGCAGTATTTT; cdr3_aa: CASSLTDGTDTQYF